The entry that follows covers one T cell receptor beta chain sequence. This clone was observed a handful of times. Its antigen remains unidentified. No much larger clone is present one base from it, and per-base qualities are unavailable. The time point label for this specimen denotes: inflamed ileum from the surgical specimen. Adults with ileal or ileocolonic Crohn's disease for whom ileocolonic resection was indicated were considered eligible. Whole ileal mucosal biopsies were stored frozen at -80°C before DNA extraction. Genomic DNA was isolated from frozen whole biopsies using a TRizol-based method, and the DNA was quantified with a NanoDrop 2000 spectrophotometer. The germline V gene encodes CDR1 SNHLY and CDR2 FYNNEI. The V end gives up 4 bases and the J end 1 base, leaving 3 bases in the junction not matched to a gene. The CDR3 covers 15 residues, taking in both the cysteine and the phenylalanine. The retained sequence is limited to the CDR3, 45 bases, with the frame set at the first base.

To prepare the library, the immunoSEQ multiplex PCR assay was applied. Adaptive Biotechnology amplified CDR3 regions from genomic DNA with a two-step multiplex PCR that controlled for amplification bias. The first PCR used primers for every V and J gene segment; the second PCR added barcodes and Illumina adapters. An Illumina instrument was used to sequence the CDR3 libraries. The authors' analysis ran thus. Vendor-provided pipelines were combined with custom analysis of raw data in R/Bioconductor under R version 3.3.0. Clonality, which ranges from 0 to 1, was calculated as the inverse of the normalised Shannon entropy across all productive clones. High-frequency clones were defined as the share of the repertoire occupied by the top 100 clones, with only clones passing a 95% confidence test being retained. The Simpson index measured repertoire diversity, and the Morisita-Horn index measured overlap between samples. The immuneACCESS repertoire file appears here via TCRdb, limited to in-frame rearrangements. These files lack a portion of the clones; in checked studies, under half of the deficit traces to unresolved V genes, and the cause of the others is not known. V and J calls and clone size are copied from that table; D and trimming were computed from the DNA. The sample records 16,000 or so clones, more than 90% of which are singletons. Around 7.1% of the sample lies in the top ten.

The data were taken from a study of T cell repertoires in ileal Crohn's disease (dated by TCRdb to about 2019). Context from the whole study: The median duration of disease was 7.5 to 9.5 years, and at the time of surgery 35% of patients were active smokers. A prospective multicentre cohort supplied the 55 or so Crohn's disease patients whose TCR repertoires were analysed. The study was conducted in parallel with a multicentre cohort built to find predictors of early endoscopic recurrence after ileocolonic resection. A Rutgeerts score higher than i0 was the definition used for endoscopic postoperative recurrence. Around 550 nanograms of biopsy DNA per sample were submitted for commercial TCRB immunosequencing. Every patient underwent surgery because of a complication, which was stricturing disease in approximately 61% of cases and penetrating disease in roughly 39%. About half of the patients received postoperative therapy: fewer than 12 received thiopurines and 15 to 20 received anti-TNF agents. The study sequenced approximately 150 mucosal samples from 55 or so patients, taken at several locations on the surgical specimen and at postoperative endoscopy. The M0 samples consisted of biopsies taken from the inflamed part of the ileum within the surgical resection specimen. Overall study results and their limits: Patients who were active smokers at surgery had a significantly higher proportion of clonal expansions than non-smokers (around 24% vs 18%, p=0.02). Compared with CD4 T cells, sorted CD8 T cells contained more high-frequency clones, which suggests that the mucosal expansions were mostly CD8. Higher high-frequency clone percentages at surgery were associated with endoscopic recurrence; all patients with clonality above 26.8% (18/57) had recurrence. Only a subgroup of patients, of unstated size, had their mucosal CD4 and CD8 T cells sorted and sequenced.

This receptor chain uses TRBV2 and TRBJ1-1, and TRBD1 matches 10 of the central bases. The receptor was isolated from an adult with Crohn's disease. Sequenced input: ileal tissue. The DNA is as follows: TGTGCCAGCAGTGGACAGGGGGCGGGGAACACTGAAGCTTTCTTT. Translated, this gives CASSGQGAGNTEAFF.